A selection of T cell receptor beta chains follows, all from one sample in a study of T cell changes during pregnancy in multiple sclerosis. Sequenced by immunoSEQ multiplex PCR; TCRdb stores in-frame clones only, minus some. This sample has under 65,000 clones, with about 93% found just once. Sample: CD4+ T cells from peripheral blood mononuclear cells, taken in the third trimester of pregnancy. Receptors were obtained from a female donor with multiple sclerosis, enrolled in a pregnancy study. Each CDR3 is given without its conserved first and last residue.

v_call,cdr3_aa
TRBV9,ASSVGTSRDGYT
TRBV6-5,ASRPGQDPYGYT
TRBV5-8,ASSWGLTTEAF
TRBV11-2,ASSSFPGHSYEQY
TRBV19,ATKGAGNTDTQY
TRBV5-1,ASTGGVGRTDTQY
TRBV5-1,ASSLILGGPSGANVLT
TRBV11-2,ASSSLRPGTGWIQY
TRBV19,ASSMDRGLAVYEQY
TRBV5-1,ASSLAGGDYQETQY
TRBV5-1,ASSHPGKGMNTEAF
TRBV6-5,ASSDYSLQETQY
TRBV6-1,ASSPTGEGAQY
TRBV10-2,ASTRGGAGHGYT
TRBV4-2,ASSQGGASSYNEQF
TRBV19,ASSIGWRGRSITDTQY
TRBV6-6,ASSLQGRGQPQH
TRBV11-2,ASIPGGTDTQY
TRBV9,ASSAEPPGQGYEKLF
TRBV7-9,ASSLSPDRALFYGYT
TRBV7-9,ASSPKGTGELF
TRBV10-3,AISFGQGDTGELF
TRBV7-9,ASSPVADTQY